This T cell receptor (beta chain) was documented in a study of cytomegalovirus exposure and HLA in healthy donors. With 60 Vbeta and 13 Jbeta primers, the PCR was carried out. TCRdb's copy holds only in-frame clones and misses some; the assay was immunoSEQ multiplex PCR. This table has around 140,000 clones, approximately 87% appearing once. This CDR3 has 15 amino acids. Germline V lookup: CDR1 SGHTA, CDR2 FQGNSA. J is TRBJ2-5 and V is TRBV7-2, with TRBD1 as a possible D gene (6 bases). The J call may be mistaken, given a closer DNA end match to TRBJ2-7. The sample consisted of PBMCs. The sequence came from a young woman in good health and CMV-seronegative. The CDR3 reads CASSLGTALGAEQYF. CDR3 coding DNA: TGTGCCAGCAGCTTAGGTACAGCCTTGGGGGCCGAGCAGTACTTC.